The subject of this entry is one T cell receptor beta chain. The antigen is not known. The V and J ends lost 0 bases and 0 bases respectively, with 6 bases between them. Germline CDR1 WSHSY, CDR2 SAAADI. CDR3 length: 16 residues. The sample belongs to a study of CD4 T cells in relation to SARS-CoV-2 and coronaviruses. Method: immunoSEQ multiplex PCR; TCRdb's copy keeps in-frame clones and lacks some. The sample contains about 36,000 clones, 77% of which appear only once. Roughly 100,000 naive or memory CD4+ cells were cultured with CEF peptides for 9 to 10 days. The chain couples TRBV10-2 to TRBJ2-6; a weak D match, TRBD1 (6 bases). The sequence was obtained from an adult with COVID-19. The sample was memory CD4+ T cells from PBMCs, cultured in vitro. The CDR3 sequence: CASSESGGSGANVLTF. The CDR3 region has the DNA TGCGCCAGCAGTGAGTCAGGGGGCTCTGGGGCCAACGTCCTGACTTTC.